One and the same sample provided the 9 T cell receptor beta chains below, sequenced in a study of cytomegalovirus exposure and HLA in healthy donors (dated by TCRdb to between 2016 and 2019). The method was the immunoSEQ multiplex PCR assay. For the multiplex PCR, a mixture combining 60 forward primers for TCR Vbeta segments and 13 reverse primers for TCR Jbeta segments was used. TCRdb stores this immuneACCESS table with in-frame sequences only. Part of the clones is absent; in the studies checked, under half of the shortfall reflects unresolved V genes, and no reason is known for the rest. The sample data list approximately 190,000 clones, and around three quarters of these were observed just once. The top ten constitute 13% to 15% of the sample. Sequencing used PBMCs. The receptors come from a woman aged 25-40 years in good health and CMV-seropositive.

This clone was recorded only once. The chain has TRBV6-6 and TRBJ1-1; 7 bases are a match to TRBD1. Per the germline V gene, CDR1 is MNHNY and CDR2 is SVGAGI (reference sequence). This CDR3 comprises 13 residues. Germline trimming cut 6 bases from V and 3 bases from J; bases unmatched to any gene: 4. In DNA form, the CDR3 reads TGTGCCAGCAGAAAAACAGGGGACACTGAAGCTTTCTTT. Translated: CASRKTGDTEAFF.

This sequence joins TRBV5-5 and TRBJ1-2; D gene ambiguous. The CDR3 is 15 amino acids. Germline values: CDR1 SGHKS, CDR2 YYEKEE (reference sequence). The ends were cut back, 1 base at V and 1 base at J, with 11 bases in the middle. The chain's CDR3 is CASSLRYQHNYGYTF. Here the CDR3 DNA reads TGTGCCAGCAGCTTGCGTTACCAACATAACTATGGCTACACCTTC.

The chain has TRBV28 and TRBJ2-3; the match to TRBD2 covers 7 bases. The ends lost 3 bases at V and 2 bases at J; junction bases unmatched: 5. The CDR3 length is 15 residues. From germline, CDR1 is MDHEN and CDR2 SYDVKM. CDR3 sequence reads: CASSLGRGYTDTQYF. CDR3 DNA sequence: TGTGCCAGCAGTTTGGGGCGGGGGTACACAGATACGCAGTATTTT. Combining the CDR3 with reference TRBV28 and TRBJ2-3 gives the whole variable domain DVKVTQSSRYLVKRTGEKVFLECVQDMDHENMFWYRQDPGLGLRLIYFSYDVKMKEKGDIPEGYSVSREKKERFSLILESASTNQTSMYLCASSLGRGYTDTQYFGPGTRLTVL.

The V call is TRBV21-1, the J call TRBJ1-5; the tabulated D call, TRBD1, remains unverified against the DNA. TRBV21-1 has pseudogene status. This CDR3 is built from 14 residues. CDR3 coding DNA: TGTGCCGCTGTAGGGGGACATAGCAATCAGCCCCAGCATTTT. Translated: CAAVGGHSNQPQHF.

This clone occurred once. This sequence joins TRBV30 and TRBJ2-7, with 7 positions matching TRBD1. Germline loops: CDR1 GTSNPN, CDR2 SVGIG (reference sequence). This CDR3 has 13 residues. Trimming removed 2 bases from V and 5 bases from J; junction bases left unmatched: 6. The CDR3 protein is CAWSPDRPHEQYF. For the CDR3, the DNA is TGTGCCTGGAGTCCGGACAGGCCCCACGAGCAGTACTTC.

The rearrangement links TRBV28 to TRBJ1-3; D gene uncertain. The CDR3 length is 16 residues. V was trimmed by 3 bases and J by 4 bases, leaving 16 bases between them. The germline V gene encodes CDR1 MDHEN and CDR2 SYDVKM. The CDR3 loop is CASSFPGGRRGNTIYF. CDR3 nucleotide sequence: TGTGCCAGCAGTTTCCCGGGAGGGAGGAGGGGAAACACCATATATTTT.

The chain is built from TRBV7-2 and TRBJ1-2, with D possibly being TRBD1 (5 bases). In germline, CDR1 is SGHTA, CDR2 FQGNSA. Trimming shortened V by 6 bases and J by 2 bases, and 19 bases separated the two germline ends. CDR3 length: 16 amino acids. CDR3 sequence (DNA): TGTGCCAGCAGTTATACAACGGGGGATACAAACTATGGCTACACCTTC. It codes for CASSYTTGDTNYGYTF.

This clone was seen more than once but under ten times. The chain carries TRBV4-1 and TRBJ1-1, with 8 bases matching TRBD1. The V segment lost 1 base and the J segment 6 bases; nucleotides outside the gene matches: 4. The CDR3 is 14 residues long. CDR1 and CDR2 from the germline V gene are MGHRA and YSYEKL. The CDR3 sequence: CASSQGTGISEAFF. In DNA form, the CDR3 reads TGCGCCAGCAGCCAAGGGACAGGGATCTCTGAAGCTTTCTTT.

CDR3 residues: CAWSVIGQGREYGYTF. Here the CDR3 DNA reads TGTGCCTGGAGTGTCATCGGGCAGGGCCGAGAATATGGCTACACCTTC. The genes are TRBV30 and TRBJ1-2; maybe TRBD1 (5 bases). The CDR3 totals 16 residues. Trimming left V 0 bases short and J 5 bases short, with 19 bases between. CDR1 is GTSNPN, CDR2 SVGIG, per germline (reference sequence). Using reference TRBV30 and TRBJ1-2 for the parts outside the CDR3, the full variable domain is SQTIHQWPATLVQPVGSPLSLECTVEGTSNPNLYWYRQAAGRGLQLLFYSVGIGQISSEVPQNLSASRPQDRQFILSSKKLLLSDSGFYLCAWSVIGQGREYGYTFGSGTRLTVV.